These T cell receptor beta chains were read from a single sample in a study of post-analysis software for immune sequencing data. TCRdb used MiXCR to reprocess the PCR reads, holding one entry per CDR3 protein. The sample gives approximately 730,000 distinct CDR3 sequences, 46% of which show up once; approximately 5% is in the top ten. Sequences were obtained from blood. These TCRs come from a girl between 10 and 17 years old with multiple sclerosis. The CDR3 runs from the conserved cysteine through the conserved F or W. A D gene is named only where the DNA matches it firmly. Rows give clone size only sometimes, using once, few, many, or a class for an expanded clone.

>.|.|TRBV20-1|TRBJ2-7
TGCAGTGCTAGTGATGGGCCTGCCTACGAGCAGTACTTC
CSASDGPAYEQYF
>.|.|TRBV20-1|TRBJ1-3
TGCAGTGCTACGGGGACTCCCGGTGCGAACACCATATATTTT
CSATGTPGANTIYF
>TRBD2|.|TRBV25-1|TRBJ2-5
TGTGCCAGCAGTGGGAAGACAGGGGTAACTAGCGGGAGTACGTGGGAGCAGTACTTC
CASSGKTGVTSGSTWEQYF
>TRBD2|few|TRBV20-1|TRBJ2-7
TGCAGTTCTCAACTAGCGGGAGGCGGGTACGAGCAGTACTTC
CSSQLAGGGYEQYF
>.|few|TRBV6-5|TRBJ2-3
TGTGCCAGCAGCAACATGGGGGGAACCACAGATACGCAGTATTTT
CASSNMGGTTDTQYF
>.|.|TRBV20-1|TRBJ2-7
TGCAGTGCTAGAGGGGGGCCTAGCGTTTCCTACGAGCAGTACTTC
CSARGGPSVSYEQYF
>.|.|TRBV13|TRBJ2-1
TGTGCCAGCAGCTTAGGGCCCATTTGGAGCTCCTACAATGAGCAGTTCTTC
CASSLGPIWSSYNEQFF
>.|.|TRBV20-1|TRBJ2-5
TGCAGTGCTAGAGATCGCGGGGCCCGCGGGAATGAGCAGTACTTC
CSARDRGARGNEQYF
>TRBD1|.|TRBV4-1|TRBJ1-2
TGCGCCAGCAGCCAAGCCCGGGACAGGGGGTTGTATGGCTACACCTTC
CASSQARDRGLYGYTF
>.|.|TRBV12-3/TRBV12-4|TRBJ2-6
TGTGCCAGCAGTCCCCTCCCGACAGCCTCTGGGGCCAACGTCCTGACTTTC
CASSPLPTASGANVLTF
>.|few|TRBV4-1|TRBJ1-2
TGCGCCAGCAGCCAAACGACAGGAATTTATTACTATGGCTACACCTTC
CASSQTTGIYYYGYTF
>TRBD1|.|TRBV11-1|TRBJ2-5
TGTGCCAGCAGCTACGGACAGGGATTGCGAGAGACCCAGTACTTC
CASSYGQGLRETQYF
>.|many|TRBV29-1|TRBJ2-1
TGCAGCGTTGAACGGGGCGGAAAGCAGTTCTTC
CSVERGGKQFF
>TRBD2|once|TRBV6-1|TRBJ2-5
TGTGCCAGCAGTGAAGCACTAGCGGGACTAGCGGGGCGCTTACAAGAGACCCAGTACTTC
CASSEALAGLAGRLQETQYF
>.|.|TRBV7-2|TRBJ2-3
TGTGCCAGCAGCTCTCAGACTACCTCCACAGATACGCAGTATTTT
CASSSQTTSTDTQYF
>.|.|TRBV9|TRBJ2-7
TGTGCCAGCAGCAATCACCCCGGATTCTCCTACGAGCAGTACTTC
CASSNHPGFSYEQYF
>.|.|TRBV6-1|TRBJ2-5
TGTGCCAGCAGTGAAGTCGGTTCTGGGACCCAGTACTTC
CASSEVGSGTQYF
>.|.|TRBV29-1|TRBJ2-3
TGCAGCGTGGAAGTAATGGCAAGCACAGATACGCAGTATTTT
CSVEVMASTDTQYF
>TRBD2|few|TRBV4-1|TRBJ2-7
TGCGCCAGCAGCCAAGGAACTAGCGGGAACTCCTACGAGCAGTACTTC
CASSQGTSGNSYEQYF
>.|.|TRBV19|TRBJ1-4
TGTGCCAGTAGTTCCTCTGTCGGAGGAGGAAAACTGTTTTTT
CASSSSVGGGKLFF
>TRBD1|.|TRBV4-2|TRBJ2-5
TGTGCCAGCAGCCAAGCCGGGACAGGACAAGAGACCCAGTACTTC
CASSQAGTGQETQYF
>TRBD1|.|TRBV27|TRBJ2-7
TGTGCCAGCAGTTTAACAGGGGCGAGCGAGCAGTACTTC
CASSLTGASEQYF
>.|.|TRBV5-1|TRBJ2-1
TGCGCCAGCAGCTTGCGGTGGGGAAATGAGCAGTTCTTC
CASSLRWGNEQFF
>.|.|TRBV20-1|TRBJ1-1
TGCAGTGTCAGGCCCAGGGAAGGCACTGAAGCTTTCTTT
CSVRPREGTEAFF
>.|few|TRBV20-1|TRBJ2-7
TGCAGTGCACTCACCCCTGACAGTGGCTTTGAGCAGTACTTC
CSALTPDSGFEQYF
>TRBD1|.|TRBV19|TRBJ2-6
TGTGCCAGTAGTCCCCGCCCAGACAGGGCCTCTGGGGCCAACGTCCTGACTTTC
CASSPRPDRASGANVLTF
>.|.|TRBV20-1|TRBJ2-7
TGCAGTGCTATCGGGGCCGGCTCTCCATTAGGCGAGCAGTACTTC
CSAIGAGSPLGEQYF
>TRBD2|.|TRBV19|TRBJ2-3
TGTGCCAGTAGTACTCCCCTCCACGGCCGGACTAGCGGGATGAGCACAGATACGCAGTATTTT
CASSTPLHGRTSGMSTDTQYF
>.|.|TRBV2|TRBJ2-1
TGTGCCGGCAGTGAAAGGGACTACAATGAGCAGTTCTTC
CAGSERDYNEQFF
>.|.|TRBV7-8|TRBJ2-7
TGTGCCAGCAGTCGACAGCGCGAGGGGACCTACGAGCAGTACTTC
CASSRQREGTYEQYF
>.|.|TRBV28|TRBJ1-5
TGTGCCAGCAGTTTTTTGGGGGAGACTCAGCCCCAGCATTTT
CASSFLGETQPQHF
>.|few|TRBV11-2|TRBJ2-3
TGTGCCAGCAGCCCCCCGAGGGGTCCGCAGTATTTT
CASSPPRGPQYF
>.|few|TRBV12-3/TRBV12-4|TRBJ2-3
TGTGCCAGCAGTTTACGCGGAGTCACAGATACGCAGTATTTT
CASSLRGVTDTQYF
>TRBD2|.|TRBV27|TRBJ2-2
TGTGCCAGCATGGGACTAGCGGGAGTATTTACCGGGGAGCTGTTTTTT
CASMGLAGVFTGELFF
>TRBD1|.|TRBV5-6|TRBJ2-3
TGTGCCAGCAGCTTGAAAAACAGGGGGCTCAGAGATACGCAGTATTTT
CASSLKNRGLRDTQYF
>.|.|TRBV7-2|TRBJ1-5
TGTGCCAGCAGCTTAAGTCTTTCGTGGGGAGGTGAACAGCCCCAGCATTTT
CASSLSLSWGGEQPQHF
>TRBD2|.|TRBV10-3|TRBJ2-1
TGTGCCATCAGCTCCGGGACTAGCGGCGACAATGAGCAGTTCTTC
CAISSGTSGDNEQFF
>.|.|TRBV9|TRBJ1-2
TGTGCCAGCAGCGTAGTCGACAGCTCCTATGGCTACACCTTC
CASSVVDSSYGYTF
>.|few|TRBV6-6|TRBJ1-2
TGTGCCAGCAGTTACACCCAGACAGGCCCAGCTAACTATGGCTACACCTTC
CASSYTQTGPANYGYTF
>TRBD1|many|TRBV4-3|TRBJ1-6
TGCGCCAGCAGCCACACAGACAGGGGTGAGTCACCCCTCCACTTT
CASSHTDRGESPLHF
>TRBD1|.|TRBV9|TRBJ2-5
TGTGCCAGCAACCGGGACAGCCAAGAGACCCAGTACTTC
CASNRDSQETQYF
>.|.|TRBV27|TRBJ2-7
TGTGCCAGCAGAGGGAACTCCTACGAGCAGTACTTC
CASRGNSYEQYF
>TRBD1|.|TRBV24-1|TRBJ2-5
TGTGCCACCAGTGGGACAGGAACCCAAGAGACCCAGTACTTC
CATSGTGTQETQYF
>TRBD1|.|TRBV2|TRBJ2-7
TGTGCCAGCCCCCCGGGACAGGTTATCAATGAGCAGTACTTC
CASPPGQVINEQYF
>.|few|TRBV29-1|TRBJ2-1
TGCAGCGTTTCCGGCGGATACAATGAGCAGTTCTTC
CSVSGGYNEQFF
>TRBD1|.|TRBV12-3/TRBV12-4|TRBJ2-3
TGTGCCAGCAGAACCGGGACAGGGGGCCCAGATATGCAGTATTTT
CASRTGTGGPDMQYF
>.|few|TRBV9|TRBJ1-2
TGTGCCAGCAGCGACAGGGCCTATGGCTACACCTTC
CASSDRAYGYTF
>.|.|TRBV27|TRBJ2-3
TGTGCCAGCAGTTGGCTAGCTAGCACAGATACGCAGTATTTT
CASSWLASTDTQYF
>.|.|TRBV12-1|TRBJ1-5
TGTGCCAGCAGCAAAAGGGAAGGGGGCCCCCAGCCCCAGCATTTT
CASSKREGGPQPQHF